The clone carrying this T cell receptor beta chain appeared a few times. Its antigen is unknown. It was with 60 Vbeta and 13 Jbeta primers that the PCR ran. Original processing notes: Roughly 11 million shared chains were among the 60 million to 80 million unique TCR beta chains that a later analysis counted. Assay: immunoSEQ multiplex PCR; the TCRdb copy retains only in-frame clones and omits some. D and trimming were read from the DNA, whereas the V and J calls and clone size are those reported in that table. The sample holds 80,000 or so clones, under 80% seen once. This specimen comes from a study of cytomegalovirus exposure and HLA in healthy donors. Findings of the study overall: A prior analysis recorded that most TCR beta V segments were productive about 87% or about 30% of the time.

The junction had 11 bases not matched to a gene; V was cut back by 5 bases and J by 1 base. Germline loops: CDR1 SGHTA, CDR2 FQGTGA. The CDR3 consists of 17 residues. What was sequenced was PBMCs. The receptor comes from a male donor in good health and CMV-seropositive. V usage is TRBV7-3 and J usage is TRBJ1-1; the match to TRBD1 covers 9 bases. CDR3 in amino acids: CASSTGTGKSENTEAFF. CDR3 in DNA: TGTGCCAGCAGCACTGGGACAGGGAAGTCTGAGAACACTGAAGCTTTCTTT.